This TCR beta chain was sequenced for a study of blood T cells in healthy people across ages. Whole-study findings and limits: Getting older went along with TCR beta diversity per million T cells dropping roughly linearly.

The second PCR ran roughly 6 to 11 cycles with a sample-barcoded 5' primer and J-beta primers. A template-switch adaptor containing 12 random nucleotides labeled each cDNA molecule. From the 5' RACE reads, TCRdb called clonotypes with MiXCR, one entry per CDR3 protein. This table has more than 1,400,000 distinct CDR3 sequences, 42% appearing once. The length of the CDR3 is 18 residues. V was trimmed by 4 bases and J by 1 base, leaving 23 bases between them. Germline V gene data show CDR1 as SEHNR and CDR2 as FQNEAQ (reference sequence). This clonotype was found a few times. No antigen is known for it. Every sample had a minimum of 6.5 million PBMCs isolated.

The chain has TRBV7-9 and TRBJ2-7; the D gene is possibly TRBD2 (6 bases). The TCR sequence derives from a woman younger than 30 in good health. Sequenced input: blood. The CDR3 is CASSSAVHGGSGSYEQYF. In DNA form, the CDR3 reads TGTGCCAGCAGCTCCGCGGTCCATGGGGGGTCGGGTTCCTACGAGCAGTACTTC.